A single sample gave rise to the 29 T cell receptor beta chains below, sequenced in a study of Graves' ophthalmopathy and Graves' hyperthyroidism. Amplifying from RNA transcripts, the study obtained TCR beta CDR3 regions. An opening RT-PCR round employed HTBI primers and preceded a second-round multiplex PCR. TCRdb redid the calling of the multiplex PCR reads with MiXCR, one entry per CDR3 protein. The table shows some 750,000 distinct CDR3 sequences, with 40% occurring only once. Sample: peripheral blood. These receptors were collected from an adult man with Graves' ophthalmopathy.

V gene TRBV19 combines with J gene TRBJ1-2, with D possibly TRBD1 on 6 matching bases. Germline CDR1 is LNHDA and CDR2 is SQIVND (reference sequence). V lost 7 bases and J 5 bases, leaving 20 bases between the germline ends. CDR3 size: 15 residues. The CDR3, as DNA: TGTGCCAGTAAAGGAGGACAGTGGGGATTTTATGGCTACACCTTC. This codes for CASKGGQWGFYGYTF. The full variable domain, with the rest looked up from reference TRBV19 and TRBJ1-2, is DGGITQSPKYLFRKEGQNVTLSCEQNLNHDAMYWYRQDPGQGLRLIYYSQIVNDFQKGDIAEGYSVSREKKESFPLTVTSAQKNPTAFYLCASKGGQWGFYGYTFGSGTRLTVV.

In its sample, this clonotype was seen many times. For the CDR3, the DNA is TGTGCCAGCAGCTTGACGGGACAGGGGAGCGAGACCCAGTACTTC. Amino acids: CASSLTGQGSETQYF. The chain has TRBV11-2 and TRBJ2-5; 10 positions agree with TRBD1. CDR1 is SGHAT, CDR2 FQNNGV, per germline. V was pared by 3 bases and J by 5 bases, with 6 bases of the junction left unmatched. This CDR3 has 15 amino acids.

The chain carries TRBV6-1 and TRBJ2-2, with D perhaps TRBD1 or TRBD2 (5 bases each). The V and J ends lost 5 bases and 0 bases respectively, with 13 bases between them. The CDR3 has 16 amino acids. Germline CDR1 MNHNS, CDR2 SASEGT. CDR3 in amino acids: CASSYYRGPNTGELFF. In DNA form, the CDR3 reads TGTGCCAGCAGTTACTATAGGGGACCGAACACCGGGGAGCTGTTTTTT.

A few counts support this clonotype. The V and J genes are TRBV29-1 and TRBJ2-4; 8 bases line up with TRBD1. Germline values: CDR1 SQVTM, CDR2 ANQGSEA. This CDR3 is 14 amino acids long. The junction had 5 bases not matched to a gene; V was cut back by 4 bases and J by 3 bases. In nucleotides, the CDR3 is TGCAGCGTTGGGGCAGGGGGCCTCAAAAACATTCAGTACTTC. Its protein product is CSVGAGGLKNIQYF.

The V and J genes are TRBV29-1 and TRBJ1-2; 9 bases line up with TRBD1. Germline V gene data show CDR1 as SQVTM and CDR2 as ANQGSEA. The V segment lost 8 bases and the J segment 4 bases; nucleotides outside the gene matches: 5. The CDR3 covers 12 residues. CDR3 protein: CSSLDRGYGYTF. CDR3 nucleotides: TGCAGCAGCCTGGACAGGGGCTATGGCTACACCTTC.

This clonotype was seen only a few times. CDR3 sequence: CASSLTLDGYTF. CDR3 in DNA: TGTGCCAGCAGTTTAACTTTGGATGGCTACACCTTC. V is TRBV12-3 or TRBV12-4 and J is TRBJ1-2, with D hard to call. V was cut by 2 bases and J by 6 bases, with 7 bases left in between. This CDR3 comprises 12 residues.

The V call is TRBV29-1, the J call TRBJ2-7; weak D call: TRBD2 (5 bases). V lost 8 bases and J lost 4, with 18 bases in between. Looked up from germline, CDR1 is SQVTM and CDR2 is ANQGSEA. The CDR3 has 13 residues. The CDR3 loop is CSSVRGLGYEQYF. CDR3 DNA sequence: TGCAGCTCGGTACGAGGGCTAGGGTACGAGCAGTACTTC.

The chain's CDR3 is CASSPPRTGNTGELFF. The CDR3 DNA follows: TGTGCCAGCAGTCCGCCCCGGACAGGGAACACCGGGGAGCTGTTTTTT. J is TRBJ2-2 and V is TRBV6-5; 7 nucleotides align to TRBD1. The germline CDR1 and CDR2 sequences are MNHEY and SVGAGI. The V gene end was trimmed by 5 bases and the J gene end by 1 base; junction bases not matched to a gene: 7. The CDR3 runs 16 residues.

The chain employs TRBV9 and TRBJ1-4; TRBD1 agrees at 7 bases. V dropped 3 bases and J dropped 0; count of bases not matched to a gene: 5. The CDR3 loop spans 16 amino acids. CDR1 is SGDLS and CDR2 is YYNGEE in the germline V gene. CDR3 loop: CASSGPRGTTNEKLFF. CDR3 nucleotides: TGTGCCAGCAGCGGCCCCAGGGGGACAACTAATGAAAAACTGTTTTTT.

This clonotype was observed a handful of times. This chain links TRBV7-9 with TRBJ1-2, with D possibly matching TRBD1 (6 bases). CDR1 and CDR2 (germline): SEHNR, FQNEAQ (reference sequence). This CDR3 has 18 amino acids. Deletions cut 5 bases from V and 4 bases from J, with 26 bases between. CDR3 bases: TGTGCCAGCAGCCACGGACCCCGGAGGGGGAAAGGGCTCTATGGCTACACCTTC. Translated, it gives CASSHGPRRGKGLYGYTF.

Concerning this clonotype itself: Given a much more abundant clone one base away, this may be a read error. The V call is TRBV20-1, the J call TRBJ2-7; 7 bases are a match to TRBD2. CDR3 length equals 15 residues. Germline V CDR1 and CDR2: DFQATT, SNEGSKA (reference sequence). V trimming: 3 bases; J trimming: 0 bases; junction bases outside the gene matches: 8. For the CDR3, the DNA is TGCAGTGCTAGCGGGGTGCTAGCGGACTCCTACGAGCAGTACTTC. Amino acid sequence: CSASGVLADSYEQYF.

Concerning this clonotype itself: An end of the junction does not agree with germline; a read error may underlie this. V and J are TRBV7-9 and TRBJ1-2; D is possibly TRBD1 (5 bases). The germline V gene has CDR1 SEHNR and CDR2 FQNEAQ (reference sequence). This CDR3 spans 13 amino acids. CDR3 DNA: TGTTCCAGCAGCCTACAGGAGATCTATGGCTACACCTTC. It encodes CSSSLQEIYGYTF.

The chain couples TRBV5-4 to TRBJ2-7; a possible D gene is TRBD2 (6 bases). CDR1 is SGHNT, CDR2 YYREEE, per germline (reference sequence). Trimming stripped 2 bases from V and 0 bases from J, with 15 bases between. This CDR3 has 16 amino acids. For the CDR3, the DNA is TGTGCCAGCAGCTTCGATGTCGGGGGAAGCTCCTACGAGCAGTACTTC. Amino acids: CASSFDVGGSSYEQYF.

CDR3 coding DNA: TGTGCCAGCAGCTTGTACGGGGACAGCTCCACCGGGGAGCTGTTTTTT. Protein: CASSLYGDSSTGELFF. J is TRBJ2-2 and V is TRBV5-6, with 7 bases matching TRBD1. CDR3 length: 16 residues. V dropped 1 base and J dropped 4; count of bases not matched to a gene: 7. The germline gives CDR1 SGHDT, CDR2 YYEEEE.

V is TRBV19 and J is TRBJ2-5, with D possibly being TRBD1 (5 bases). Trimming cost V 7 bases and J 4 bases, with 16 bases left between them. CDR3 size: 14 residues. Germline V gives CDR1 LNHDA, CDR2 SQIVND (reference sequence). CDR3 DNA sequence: TGTGCCAGTACTCATCGCAGGGCAGGAGAGACCCAGTACTTC. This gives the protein CASTHRRAGETQYF.

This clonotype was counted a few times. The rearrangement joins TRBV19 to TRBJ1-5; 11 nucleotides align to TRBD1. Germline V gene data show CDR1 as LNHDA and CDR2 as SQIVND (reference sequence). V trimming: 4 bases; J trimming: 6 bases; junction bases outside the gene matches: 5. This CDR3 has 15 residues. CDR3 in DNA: TGTGCCAGTAGTACCGGGGACAGGGGGGCTCAGCCCCAGCATTTT. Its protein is CASSTGDRGAQPQHF. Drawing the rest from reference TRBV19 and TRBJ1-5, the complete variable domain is DGGITQSPKYLFRKEGQNVTLSCEQNLNHDAMYWYRQDPGQGLRLIYYSQIVNDFQKGDIAEGYSVSREKKESFPLTVTSAQKNPTAFYLCASSTGDRGAQPQHFGDGTRLSIL.

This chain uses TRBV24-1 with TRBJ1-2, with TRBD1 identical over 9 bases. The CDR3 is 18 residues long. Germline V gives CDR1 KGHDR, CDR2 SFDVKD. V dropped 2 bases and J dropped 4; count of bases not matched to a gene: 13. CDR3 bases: TGTGCCACCAGTGATTCCTCTGTGGGACAGGGAGTATCCTATGGCTACACCTTC. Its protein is CATSDSSVGQGVSYGYTF.

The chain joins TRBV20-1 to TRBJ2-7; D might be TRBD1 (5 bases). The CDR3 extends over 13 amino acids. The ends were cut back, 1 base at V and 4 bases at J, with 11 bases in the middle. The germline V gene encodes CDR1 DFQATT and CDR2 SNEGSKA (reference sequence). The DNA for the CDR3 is TGCAGTGCTAGAGTGATAGGGGAATACGAGCAGTACTTC. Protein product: CSARVIGEYEQYF.

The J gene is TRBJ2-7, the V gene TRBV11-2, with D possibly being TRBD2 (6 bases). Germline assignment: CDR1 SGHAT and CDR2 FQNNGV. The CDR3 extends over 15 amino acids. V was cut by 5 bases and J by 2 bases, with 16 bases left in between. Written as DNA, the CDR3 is TGTGCCAGCAGCCAAGGGGAGGAAAGGGCCTACGAGCAGTACTTC. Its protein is CASSQGEERAYEQYF. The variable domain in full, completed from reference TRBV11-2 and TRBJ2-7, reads EAGVAQSPRYKIIEKRQSVAFWCNPISGHATLYWYQQILGQGPKLLIQFQNNGVVDDSQLPKDRFSAERLKGVDSTLKIQPAKLEDSAVYLCASSQGEERAYEQYFGPGTRLTVT.

In DNA form, the CDR3 reads TGTGCCAGCAGCTTAGTACCCCATGCTAGCGGGAGGAGGGACGAGCAGTACTTC. The encoded protein is CASSLVPHASGRRDEQYF. This sequence joins TRBV7-9 and TRBJ2-7, with TRBD2 identical over 11 bases. The CDR3 runs 18 residues. Germline V lookup: CDR1 SEHNR, CDR2 FQNEAQ (reference sequence). Losses at the gene ends were 1 base for V and 5 bases for J; bases not matched to a gene: 13.

The DNA for the CDR3 is TGTGCCAGCAGCGACTCTGGGACAGGGGATTATGGCTACACCTTC. Amino acids: CASSDSGTGDYGYTF. V and J are TRBV9 and TRBJ1-2; 10 positions match TRBD1. The germline gives CDR1 SGDLS, CDR2 YYNGEE. CDR3 length: 15 amino acids. V lost 3 bases to trimming and J lost 5 bases; unmatched junction nucleotides: 7.

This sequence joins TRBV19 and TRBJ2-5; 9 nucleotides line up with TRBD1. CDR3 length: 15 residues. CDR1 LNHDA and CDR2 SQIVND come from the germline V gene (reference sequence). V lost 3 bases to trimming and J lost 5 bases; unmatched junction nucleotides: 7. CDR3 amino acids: CASSMGDRVHETQYF. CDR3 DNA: TGTGCCAGTAGTATGGGGGACAGGGTCCATGAGACCCAGTACTTC. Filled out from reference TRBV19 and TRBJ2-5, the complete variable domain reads DGGITQSPKYLFRKEGQNVTLSCEQNLNHDAMYWYRQDPGQGLRLIYYSQIVNDFQKGDIAEGYSVSREKKESFPLTVTSAQKNPTAFYLCASSMGDRVHETQYFGPGTRLLVL.

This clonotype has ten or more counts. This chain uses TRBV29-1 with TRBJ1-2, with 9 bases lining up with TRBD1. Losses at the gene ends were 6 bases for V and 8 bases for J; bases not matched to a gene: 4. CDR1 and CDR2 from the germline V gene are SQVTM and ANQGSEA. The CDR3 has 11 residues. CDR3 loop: CSVGQGRGYTF. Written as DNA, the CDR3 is TGCAGCGTCGGACAGGGGAGAGGCTACACCTTC.

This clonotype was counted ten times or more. The CDR3 DNA reads as TGCGCCAGCCGGGACAGGGGGGCCTACGAGCAGTACTTC. This encodes CASRDRGAYEQYF. This rearrangement joins TRBV10-2 to TRBJ2-7; 11 nucleotides agree with TRBD1. After removal of 8 bases from V and 2 bases from J, the junction contained 2 bases not matched to a gene. The CDR3 covers 13 residues. Germline assignment: CDR1 WSHSY and CDR2 SAAADI.

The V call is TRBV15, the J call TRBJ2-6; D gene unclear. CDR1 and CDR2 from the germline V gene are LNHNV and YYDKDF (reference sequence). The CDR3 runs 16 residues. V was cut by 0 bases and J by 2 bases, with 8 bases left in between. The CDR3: CATSRDLGTGANVLTF. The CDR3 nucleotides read TGTGCCACCAGCAGAGATCTGGGGACTGGGGCCAACGTCCTGACTTTC.

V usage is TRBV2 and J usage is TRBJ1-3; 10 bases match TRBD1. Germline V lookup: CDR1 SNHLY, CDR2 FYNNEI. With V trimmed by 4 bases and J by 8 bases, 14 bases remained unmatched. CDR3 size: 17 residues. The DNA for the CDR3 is TGTGCCAGCAGTGTTTCGGGACAGGGGAGGAGTGGCTACACCATATATTTT. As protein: CASSVSGQGRSGYTIYF. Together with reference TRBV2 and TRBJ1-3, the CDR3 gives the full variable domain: EPEVTQTPSHQVTQMGQEVILRCVPISNHLYFYWYRQILGQKVEFLVSFYNNEISEKSEIFDDQFSVERPDGSNFTLKIRSTKLEDSAMYFCASSVSGQGRSGYTIYFGEGSWLTVV.

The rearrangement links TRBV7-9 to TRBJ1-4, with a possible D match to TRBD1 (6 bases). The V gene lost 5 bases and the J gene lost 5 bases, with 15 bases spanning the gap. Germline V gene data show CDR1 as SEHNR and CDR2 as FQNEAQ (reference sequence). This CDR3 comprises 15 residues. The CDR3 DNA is TGTGCCAGCAGCCAAGATGGACAGAACAATGAAAAACTGTTTTTT. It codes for CASSQDGQNNEKLFF.

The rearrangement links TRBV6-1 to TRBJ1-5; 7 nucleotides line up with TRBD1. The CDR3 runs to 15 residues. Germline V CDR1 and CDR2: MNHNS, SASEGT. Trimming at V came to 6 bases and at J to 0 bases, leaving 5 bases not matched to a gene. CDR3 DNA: TGTGCCAGCAGCGAAACAGGGGCTAGCAATCAGCCCCAGCATTTT. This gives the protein CASSETGASNQPQHF.

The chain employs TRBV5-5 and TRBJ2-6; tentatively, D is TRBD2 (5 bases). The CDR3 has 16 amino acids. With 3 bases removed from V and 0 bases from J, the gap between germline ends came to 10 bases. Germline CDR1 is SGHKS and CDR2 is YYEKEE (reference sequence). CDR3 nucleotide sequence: TGTGCCAGCAGCTACCCGGGGTACTCTGGGGCCAACGTCCTGACTTTC. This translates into CASSYPGYSGANVLTF.